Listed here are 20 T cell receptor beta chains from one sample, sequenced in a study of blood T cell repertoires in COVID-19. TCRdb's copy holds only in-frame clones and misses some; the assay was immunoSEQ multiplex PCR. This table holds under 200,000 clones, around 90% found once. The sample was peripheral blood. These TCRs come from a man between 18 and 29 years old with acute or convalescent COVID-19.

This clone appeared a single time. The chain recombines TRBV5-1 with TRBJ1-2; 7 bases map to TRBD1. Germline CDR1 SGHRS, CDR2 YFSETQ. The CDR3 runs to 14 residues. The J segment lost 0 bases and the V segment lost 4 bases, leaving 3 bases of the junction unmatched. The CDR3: CASSPDRTNYGYTF. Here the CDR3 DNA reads TGCGCCAGCAGCCCGGACAGGACTAACTATGGCTACACCTTC.

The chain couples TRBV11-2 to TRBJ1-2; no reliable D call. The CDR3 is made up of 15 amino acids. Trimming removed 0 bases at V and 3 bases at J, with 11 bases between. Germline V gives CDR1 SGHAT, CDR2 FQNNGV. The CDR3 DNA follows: TGTGCCAGCAGCTTAGAACGGGGAAGCTACTATGGCTACACCTTC. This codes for CASSLERGSYYGYTF.

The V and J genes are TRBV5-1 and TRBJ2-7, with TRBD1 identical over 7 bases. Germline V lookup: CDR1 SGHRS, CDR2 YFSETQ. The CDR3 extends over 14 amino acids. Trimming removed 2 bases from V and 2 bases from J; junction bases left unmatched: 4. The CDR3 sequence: CASSFTGDPYEQYF. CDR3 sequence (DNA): TGCGCCAGCAGCTTTACAGGGGACCCCTACGAGCAGTACTTC.

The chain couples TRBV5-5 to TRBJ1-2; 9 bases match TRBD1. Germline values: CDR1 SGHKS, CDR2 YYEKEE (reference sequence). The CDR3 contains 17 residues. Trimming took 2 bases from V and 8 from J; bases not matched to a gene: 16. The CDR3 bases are TGTGCCAGCAGCTTAAGCCCCGGGACAGGGTCCCTGAGGGGCTACACCTTC. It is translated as CASSLSPGTGSLRGYTF.

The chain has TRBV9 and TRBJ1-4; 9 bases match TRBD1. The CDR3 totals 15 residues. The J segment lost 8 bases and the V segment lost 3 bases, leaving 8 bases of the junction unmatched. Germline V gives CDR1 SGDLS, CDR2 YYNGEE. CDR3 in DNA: TGTGCCAGCAGCGGGTGGGACAGGGAAAAGGAAAAACTGTTTTTT. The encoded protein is CASSGWDREKEKLFF.

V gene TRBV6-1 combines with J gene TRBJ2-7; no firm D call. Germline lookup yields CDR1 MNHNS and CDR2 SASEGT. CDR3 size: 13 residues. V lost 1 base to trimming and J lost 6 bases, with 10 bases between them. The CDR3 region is CASSEGLLSEQYF. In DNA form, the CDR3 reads TGTGCCAGCAGTGAAGGGCTTCTCTCCGAGCAGTACTTC.

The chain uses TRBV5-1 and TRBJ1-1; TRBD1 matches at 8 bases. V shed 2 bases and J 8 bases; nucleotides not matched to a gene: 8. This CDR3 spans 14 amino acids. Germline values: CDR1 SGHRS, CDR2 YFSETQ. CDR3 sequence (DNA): TGCGCCAGCAGCTTCGGGGACAGGCGCGGGGAAGCTTTCTTT. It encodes CASSFGDRRGEAFF.

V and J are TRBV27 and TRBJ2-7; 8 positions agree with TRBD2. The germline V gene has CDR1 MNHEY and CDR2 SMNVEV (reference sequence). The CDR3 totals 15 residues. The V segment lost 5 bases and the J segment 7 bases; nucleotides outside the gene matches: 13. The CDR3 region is CASSPSGGAQGEQYF. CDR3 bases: TGTGCCAGCAGTCCGTCGGGGGGGGCGCAGGGAGAGCAGTACTTC.

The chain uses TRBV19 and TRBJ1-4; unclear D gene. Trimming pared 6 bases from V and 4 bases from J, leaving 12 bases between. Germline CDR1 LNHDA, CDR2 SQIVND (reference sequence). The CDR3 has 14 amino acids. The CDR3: CASRMAAFNEKLFF. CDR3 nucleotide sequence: TGTGCCAGTAGGATGGCAGCGTTTAATGAAAAACTGTTTTTT. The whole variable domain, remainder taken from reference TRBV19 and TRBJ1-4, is DGGITQSPKYLFRKEGQNVTLSCEQNLNHDAMYWYRQDPGQGLRLIYYSQIVNDFQKGDIAEGYSVSREKKESFPLTVTSAQKNPTAFYLCASRMAAFNEKLFFGSGTQLSVL.

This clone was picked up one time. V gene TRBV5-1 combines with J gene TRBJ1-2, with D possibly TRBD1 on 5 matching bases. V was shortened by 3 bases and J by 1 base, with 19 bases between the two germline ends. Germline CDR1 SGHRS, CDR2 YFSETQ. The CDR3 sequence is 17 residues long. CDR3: CASSSLGPTGGNYGYTF. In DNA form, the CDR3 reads TGCGCCAGCAGCTCTTTAGGGCCTACCGGGGGTAACTATGGCTACACCTTC.

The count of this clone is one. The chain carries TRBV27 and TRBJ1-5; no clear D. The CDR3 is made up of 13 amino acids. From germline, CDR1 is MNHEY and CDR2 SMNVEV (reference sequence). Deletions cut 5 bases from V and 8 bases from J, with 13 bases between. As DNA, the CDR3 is TGTGCCAGCAGTAGAACCCAACGGGAGCCCCAGCATTTT. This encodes CASSRTQREPQHF.

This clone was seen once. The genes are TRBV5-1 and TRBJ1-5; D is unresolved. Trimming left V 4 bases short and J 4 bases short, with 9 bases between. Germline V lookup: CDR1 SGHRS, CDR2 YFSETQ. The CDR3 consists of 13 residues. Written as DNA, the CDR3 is TGCGCCAGCAGCACCGGACTGAATCAGCCCCAGCATTTT. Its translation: CASSTGLNQPQHF.

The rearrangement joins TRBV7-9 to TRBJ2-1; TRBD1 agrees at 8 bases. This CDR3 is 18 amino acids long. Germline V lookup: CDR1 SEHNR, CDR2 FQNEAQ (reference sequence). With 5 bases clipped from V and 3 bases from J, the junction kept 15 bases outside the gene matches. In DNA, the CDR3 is TGTGCCAGCAGCGTCACCGGACAGGGCGAAATAAACTACAATGAGCAGTTCTTC. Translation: CASSVTGQGEINYNEQFF.

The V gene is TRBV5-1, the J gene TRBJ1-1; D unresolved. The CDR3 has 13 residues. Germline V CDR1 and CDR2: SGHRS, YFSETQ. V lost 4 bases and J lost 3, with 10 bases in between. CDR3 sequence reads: CASSRITDTEAFF. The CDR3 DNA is TGCGCCAGCAGCCGCATCACAGACACTGAAGCTTTCTTT.

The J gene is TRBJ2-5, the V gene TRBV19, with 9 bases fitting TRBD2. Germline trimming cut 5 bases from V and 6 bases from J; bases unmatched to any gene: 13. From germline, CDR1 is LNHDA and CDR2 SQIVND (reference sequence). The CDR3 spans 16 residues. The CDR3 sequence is CASSSWDSGRQKTQYF. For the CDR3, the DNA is TGTGCCAGTAGTTCCTGGGATAGCGGGAGACAGAAGACCCAGTACTTC.

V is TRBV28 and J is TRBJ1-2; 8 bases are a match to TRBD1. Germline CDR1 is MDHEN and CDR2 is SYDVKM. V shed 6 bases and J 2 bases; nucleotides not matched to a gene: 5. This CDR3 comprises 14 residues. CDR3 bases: TGTGCCAGCAGAATCCGACAGGGGAACTATGGCTACACCTTC. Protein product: CASRIRQGNYGYTF.

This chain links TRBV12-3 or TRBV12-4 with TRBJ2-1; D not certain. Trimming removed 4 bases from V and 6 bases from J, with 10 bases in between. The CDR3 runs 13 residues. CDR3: CASSSGSPNEQFF. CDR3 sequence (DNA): TGTGCCAGCAGTTCTGGCAGTCCCAATGAGCAGTTCTTC.

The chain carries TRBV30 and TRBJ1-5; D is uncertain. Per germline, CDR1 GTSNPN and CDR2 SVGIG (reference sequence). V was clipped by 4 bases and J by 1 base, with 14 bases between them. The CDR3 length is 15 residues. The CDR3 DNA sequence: TGTGCCTGGACCTACGCGGCGGGGAGCAATCAGCCCCAGCATTTT. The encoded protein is CAWTYAAGSNQPQHF.

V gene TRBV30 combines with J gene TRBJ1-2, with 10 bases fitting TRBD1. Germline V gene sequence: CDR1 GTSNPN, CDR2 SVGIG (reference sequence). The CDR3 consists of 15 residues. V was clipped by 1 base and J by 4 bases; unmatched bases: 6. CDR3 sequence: CAWSDRDRGGYGYTF. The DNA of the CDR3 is TGTGCCTGGAGTGACCGGGACAGGGGAGGCTATGGCTACACCTTC.

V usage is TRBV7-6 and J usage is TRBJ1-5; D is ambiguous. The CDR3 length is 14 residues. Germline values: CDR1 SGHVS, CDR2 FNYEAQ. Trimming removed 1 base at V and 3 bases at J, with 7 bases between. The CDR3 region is CASSLEGDNQPQHF. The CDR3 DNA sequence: TGTGCCAGCAGCTTAGAGGGAGACAATCAGCCCCAGCATTTT.